This entry lists 8 T cell receptor beta chains sequenced from one sample in a study of cytomegalovirus exposure and HLA in healthy donors. TCRdb keeps only in-frame clones here, not all; method: immunoSEQ multiplex PCR. The table lists about 130,000 clones, about nine tenths of them singletons, with 1.5% to 2.5% in the top ten. The sample taken for sequencing was PBMCs. Receptor source: a woman aged 18-30 years in good health and CMV-seronegative.

The chain employs TRBV6-4 and TRBJ2-1; 7 nucleotides align to TRBD2. V dropped 3 bases and J dropped 8; count of bases not matched to a gene: 10. The CDR3 is 15 amino acids. Germline-derived CDR1 and CDR2 are MRHNA and SNTAGT. Here the CDR3 DNA reads TGTGCCAGCAGTGAGTCGGGAGGCGATATATATGAGCAGTTCTTC. This sequence encodes CASSESGGDIYEQFF.

The V call is TRBV7-6, the J call TRBJ2-3; TRBD2 might be the D (6 bases). With 5 bases removed from V and 2 bases from J, the gap between germline ends came to 14 bases. The CDR3 runs to 15 residues. Germline assignment: CDR1 SGHVS and CDR2 FNYEAQ. The CDR3 sequence is CASSRLGGDTDTQYF. The CDR3 DNA is TGTGCCAGCAGCCGATTGGGAGGAGACACAGATACGCAGTATTTT. Complete variable domain (other parts from reference TRBV7-6 and TRBJ2-3): GAGVSQSPRYKVTKRGQDVALRCDPISGHVSLYWYRQALGQGPEFLTYFNYEAQQDKSGLPNDRFSAERPEGSISTLTIQRTEQRDSAMYRCASSRLGGDTDTQYFGPGTRLTVL.

The J gene is TRBJ2-5, the V gene TRBV7-2; D is perhaps TRBD2 (5 bases). The ends were cut back, 0 bases at V and 5 bases at J, with 13 bases in the middle. The CDR3 has 15 amino acids. In germline, CDR1 is SGHTA, CDR2 FQGNSA. The CDR3 here is CASSLAQTAGETQYF. CDR3 DNA: TGTGCCAGCAGCTTAGCCCAGACTGCGGGCGAGACCCAGTACTTC.

The chain joins TRBV27 to TRBJ2-1, with D perhaps TRBD2 (5 bases). The CDR3 extends over 13 amino acids. Germline CDR1 reads MNHEY; CDR2 reads SMNVEV (reference sequence). Trimming pared 0 bases from V and 10 bases from J, leaving 10 bases between. The CDR3 reads CASSLSLVREQFF. The CDR3 DNA reads as TGTGCCAGCAGTTTATCACTAGTACGAGAGCAGTTCTTC.

The V gene is TRBV5-6, the J gene TRBJ2-3, with 7 nucleotides matching TRBD2. The CDR3 loop spans 14 amino acids. Trimming cost V 2 bases and J 6 bases; bases outside gene matches: 6. Germline assignment: CDR1 SGHDT and CDR2 YYEEEE. This CDR3 reads CASSFGLGDDTQYF. In nucleotides, the CDR3 is TGTGCCAGCAGCTTTGGACTAGGGGACGATACGCAGTATTTT.

The J gene is TRBJ1-2, the V gene TRBV5-4; 8 positions match TRBD1. V shed 4 bases and J 3 bases; nucleotides not matched to a gene: 11. The CDR3 is 16 amino acids. In germline, CDR1 is SGHNT, CDR2 YYREEE (reference sequence). In DNA form, the CDR3 reads TGTGCCAGCAGCCGGCAATCGGACAGGGCGGACTATGGCTACACCTTC. This gives the protein CASSRQSDRADYGYTF.

This chain joins TRBV7-9 and TRBJ2-7; 8 positions match TRBD1. J gave up 6 bases and V 6 bases, and 4 bases lay outside the gene matches. The CDR3 runs to 12 residues. The germline V gene encodes CDR1 SEHNR and CDR2 FQNEAQ (reference sequence). The CDR3: CASRQTGGEQYF. The DNA for the CDR3 is TGTGCCAGCAGACAAACAGGGGGCGAGCAGTACTTC.

The V call is TRBV7-8, the J call TRBJ1-4; TRBD1 agrees at 9 bases. With V trimmed by 2 bases and J by 5 bases, 12 bases remained unmatched. Germline CDR1 reads SGHVS; CDR2 reads FQNEAQ. The CDR3 covers 18 residues. DNA for the CDR3: TGTGCCAGCAGCTTACGTCGAGACAACAGGGGGCGCAATGAAAAACTGTTTTTT. Amino acid sequence: CASSLRRDNRGRNEKLFF.